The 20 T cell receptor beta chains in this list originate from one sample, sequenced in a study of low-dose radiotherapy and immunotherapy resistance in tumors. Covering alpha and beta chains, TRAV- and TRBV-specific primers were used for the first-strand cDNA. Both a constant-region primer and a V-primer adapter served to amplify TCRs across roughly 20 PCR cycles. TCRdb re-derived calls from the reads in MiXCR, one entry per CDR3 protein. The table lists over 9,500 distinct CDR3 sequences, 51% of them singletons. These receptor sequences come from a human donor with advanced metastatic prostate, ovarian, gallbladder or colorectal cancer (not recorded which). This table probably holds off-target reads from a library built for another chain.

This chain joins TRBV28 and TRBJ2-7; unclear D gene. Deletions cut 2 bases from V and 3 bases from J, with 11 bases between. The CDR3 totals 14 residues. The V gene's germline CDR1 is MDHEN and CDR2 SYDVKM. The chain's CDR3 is CASSLRALNYEQYF. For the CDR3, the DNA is TGTGCCAGCAGTTTAAGGGCGCTCAACTACGAGCAGTACTTC.

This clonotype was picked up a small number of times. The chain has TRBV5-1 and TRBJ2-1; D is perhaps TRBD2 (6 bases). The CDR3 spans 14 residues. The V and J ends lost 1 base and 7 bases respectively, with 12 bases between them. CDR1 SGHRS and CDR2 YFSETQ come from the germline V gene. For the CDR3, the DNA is TGCGCCAGCAGCTTGTTCGTGGGGGGAAATGAGCAGTTCTTC. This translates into CASSLFVGGNEQFF.

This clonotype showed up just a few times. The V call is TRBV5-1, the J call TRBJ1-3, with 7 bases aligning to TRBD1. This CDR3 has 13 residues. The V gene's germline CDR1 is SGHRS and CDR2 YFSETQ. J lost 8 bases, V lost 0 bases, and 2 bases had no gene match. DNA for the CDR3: TGCGCCAGCAGCTTGGAGGGGGCTGACACCATATATTTT. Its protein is CASSLEGADTIYF. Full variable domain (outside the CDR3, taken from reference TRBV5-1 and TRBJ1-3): KAGVTQTPRYLIKTRGQQVTLSCSPISGHRSVSWYQQTPGQGLQFLFEYFSETQRNKGNFPGRFSGRQFSNSRSEMNVSTLELGDSALYLCASSLEGADTIYFGEGSWLTVV.

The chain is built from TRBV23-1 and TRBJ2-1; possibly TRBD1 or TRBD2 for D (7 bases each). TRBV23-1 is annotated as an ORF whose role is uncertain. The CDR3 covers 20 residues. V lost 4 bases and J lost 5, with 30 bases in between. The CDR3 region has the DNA TGCGCCAGCAGTCCCTCAACGACAGGGCGAGCGGGGAACTCTAACAATGAGCAGTTCTTC. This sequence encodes CASSPSTTGRAGNSNNEQFF.

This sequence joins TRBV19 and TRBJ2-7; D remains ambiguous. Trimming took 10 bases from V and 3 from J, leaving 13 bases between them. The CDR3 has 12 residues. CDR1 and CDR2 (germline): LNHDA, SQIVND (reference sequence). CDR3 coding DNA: TGTGCCACCGCGACTCGACTCTACGAGCAGTACTTC. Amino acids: CATATRLYEQYF.

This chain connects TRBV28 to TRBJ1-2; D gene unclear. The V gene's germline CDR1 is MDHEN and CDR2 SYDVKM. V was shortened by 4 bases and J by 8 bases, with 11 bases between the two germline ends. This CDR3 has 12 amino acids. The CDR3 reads CASSSPLRGYTF. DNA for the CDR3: TGTGCCAGCAGTTCCCCCCTAAGGGGCTACACCTTC.

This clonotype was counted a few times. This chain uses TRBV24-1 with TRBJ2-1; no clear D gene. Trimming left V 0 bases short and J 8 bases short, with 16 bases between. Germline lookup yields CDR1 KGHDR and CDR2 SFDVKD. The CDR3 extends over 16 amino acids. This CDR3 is CATSDLRYGGTDEQFF. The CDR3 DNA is TGTGCCACCAGTGATTTGCGGTACGGTGGTACGGATGAGCAGTTCTTC.

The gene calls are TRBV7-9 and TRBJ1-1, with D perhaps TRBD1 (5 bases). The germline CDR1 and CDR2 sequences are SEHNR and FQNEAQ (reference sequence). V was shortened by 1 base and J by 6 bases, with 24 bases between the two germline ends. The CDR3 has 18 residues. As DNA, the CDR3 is TGTGCCAGCAGCTTAGAGTCGACGCTAAGGGGACGGTTCGCTGAAGCTTTCTTT. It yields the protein CASSLESTLRGRFAEAFF.

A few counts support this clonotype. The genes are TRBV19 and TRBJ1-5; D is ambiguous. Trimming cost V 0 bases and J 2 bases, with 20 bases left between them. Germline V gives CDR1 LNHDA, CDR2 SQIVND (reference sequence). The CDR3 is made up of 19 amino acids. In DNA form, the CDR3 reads TGTGCCAGTAGTATAGAGGGGAGAATGAACCCCTATGGCAATCAGCCCCAGCATTTT. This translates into CASSIEGRMNPYGNQPQHF.

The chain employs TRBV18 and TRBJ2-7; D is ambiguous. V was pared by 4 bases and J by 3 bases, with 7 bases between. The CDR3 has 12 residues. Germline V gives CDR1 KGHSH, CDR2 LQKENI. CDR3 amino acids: CASSLGFYEQYF. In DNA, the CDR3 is TGTGCCAGCTCACTTGGTTTCTACGAGCAGTACTTC.

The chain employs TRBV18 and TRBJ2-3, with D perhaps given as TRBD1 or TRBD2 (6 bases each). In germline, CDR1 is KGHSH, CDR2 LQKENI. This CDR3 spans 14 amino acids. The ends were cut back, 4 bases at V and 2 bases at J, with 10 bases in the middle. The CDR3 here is CASSRGATTDTQYF. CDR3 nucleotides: TGTGCCAGCTCACGGGGGGCCACCACAGATACGCAGTATTTT.

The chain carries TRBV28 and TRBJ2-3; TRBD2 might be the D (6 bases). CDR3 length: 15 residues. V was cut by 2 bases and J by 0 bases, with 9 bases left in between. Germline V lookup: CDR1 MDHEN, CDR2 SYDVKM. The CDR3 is CASSLRGISTDTQYF. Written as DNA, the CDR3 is TGTGCCAGCAGTTTACGGGGGATTAGCACAGATACGCAGTATTTT.

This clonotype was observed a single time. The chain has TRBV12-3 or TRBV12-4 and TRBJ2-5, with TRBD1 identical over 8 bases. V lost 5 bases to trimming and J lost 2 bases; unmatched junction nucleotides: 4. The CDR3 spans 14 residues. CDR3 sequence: CASSRQGWQETQYF. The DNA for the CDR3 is TGTGCCAGCAGTCGACAGGGGTGGCAAGAGACCCAGTACTTC.

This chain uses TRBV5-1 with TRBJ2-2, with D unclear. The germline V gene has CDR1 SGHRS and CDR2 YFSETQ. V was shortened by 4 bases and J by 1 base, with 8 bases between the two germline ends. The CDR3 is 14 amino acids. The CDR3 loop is CASSVDGNTGELFF. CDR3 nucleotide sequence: TGCGCCAGCAGCGTGGACGGGAACACCGGGGAGCTGTTTTTT.

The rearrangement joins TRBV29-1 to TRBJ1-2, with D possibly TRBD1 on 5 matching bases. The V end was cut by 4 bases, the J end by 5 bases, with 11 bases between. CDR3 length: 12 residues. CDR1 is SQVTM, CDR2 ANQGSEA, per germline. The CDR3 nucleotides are TGCAGCGTTGGATTGCCAGGGTATGGCTACACCTTC. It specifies CSVGLPGYGYTF.

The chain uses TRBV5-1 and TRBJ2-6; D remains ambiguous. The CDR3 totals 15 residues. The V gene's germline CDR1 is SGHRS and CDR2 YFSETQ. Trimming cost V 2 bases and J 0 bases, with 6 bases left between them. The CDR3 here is CASSFASSGANVLTF. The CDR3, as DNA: TGCGCCAGCAGCTTTGCCAGCTCTGGGGCCAACGTCCTGACTTTC. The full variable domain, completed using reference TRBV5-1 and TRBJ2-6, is KAGVTQTPRYLIKTRGQQVTLSCSPISGHRSVSWYQQTPGQGLQFLFEYFSETQRNKGNFPGRFSGRQFSNSRSEMNVSTLELGDSALYLCASSFASSGANVLTFGAGSRLTVL.

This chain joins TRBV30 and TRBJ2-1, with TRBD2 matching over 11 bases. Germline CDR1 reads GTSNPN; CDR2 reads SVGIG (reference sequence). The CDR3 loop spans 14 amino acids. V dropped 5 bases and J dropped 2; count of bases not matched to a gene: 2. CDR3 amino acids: CAWELAGAYNEQFF. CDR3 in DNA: TGTGCCTGGGAACTAGCGGGGGCCTACAATGAGCAGTTCTTC. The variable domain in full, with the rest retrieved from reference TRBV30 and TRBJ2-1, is SQTIHQWPATLVQPVGSPLSLECTVEGTSNPNLYWYRQAAGRGLQLLFYSVGIGQISSEVPQNLSASRPQDRQFILSSKKLLLSDSGFYLCAWELAGAYNEQFFGPGTRLTVL.

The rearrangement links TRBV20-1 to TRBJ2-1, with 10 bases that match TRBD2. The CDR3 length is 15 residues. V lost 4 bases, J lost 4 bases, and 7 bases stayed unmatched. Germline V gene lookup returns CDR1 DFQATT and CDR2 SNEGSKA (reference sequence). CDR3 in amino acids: CSATPGTSVYNEQFF. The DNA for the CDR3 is TGCAGTGCTACGCCCGGGACTAGCGTGTACAATGAGCAGTTCTTC.

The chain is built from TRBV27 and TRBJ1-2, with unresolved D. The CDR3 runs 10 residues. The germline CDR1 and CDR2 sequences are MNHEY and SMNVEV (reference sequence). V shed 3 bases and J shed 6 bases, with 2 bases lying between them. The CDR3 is CASSFHGYTF. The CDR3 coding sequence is TGTGCCAGCAGTTTTCATGGCTACACCTTC.

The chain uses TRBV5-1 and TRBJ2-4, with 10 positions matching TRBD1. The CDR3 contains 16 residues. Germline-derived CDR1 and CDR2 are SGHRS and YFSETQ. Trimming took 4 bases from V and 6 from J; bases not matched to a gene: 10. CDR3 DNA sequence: TGCGCCAGCAGCCCAAGGGACAGGGGCTGGGGAAACATTCAGTACTTC. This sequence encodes CASSPRDRGWGNIQYF.